This T cell receptor (beta chain) appears in the sequencing data of a study of T cell changes during pregnancy in multiple sclerosis. The CDR3 runs 14 residues. Germline CDR1 and CDR2: MNHEY and SVGAGI. Trimming removed 0 bases from V and 2 bases from J, with 4 bases in between. Produced via immunoSEQ multiplex PCR; TCRdb's table is partial and in-frame only. The profile shows about 40,000 clones, approximately 91% of them singletons. This sequence was found in a female donor with multiple sclerosis, enrolled in a pregnancy study. The V call is TRBV6-5, the J call TRBJ2-2, with D hard to call. The specimen was PBMCs (not recorded whether the cells were cultured). The CDR3 DNA follows: TGTGCCAGCAGTTACTCTCCTAACACCGGGGAGCTGTTTTTT. Amino acids: CASSYSPNTGELFF.